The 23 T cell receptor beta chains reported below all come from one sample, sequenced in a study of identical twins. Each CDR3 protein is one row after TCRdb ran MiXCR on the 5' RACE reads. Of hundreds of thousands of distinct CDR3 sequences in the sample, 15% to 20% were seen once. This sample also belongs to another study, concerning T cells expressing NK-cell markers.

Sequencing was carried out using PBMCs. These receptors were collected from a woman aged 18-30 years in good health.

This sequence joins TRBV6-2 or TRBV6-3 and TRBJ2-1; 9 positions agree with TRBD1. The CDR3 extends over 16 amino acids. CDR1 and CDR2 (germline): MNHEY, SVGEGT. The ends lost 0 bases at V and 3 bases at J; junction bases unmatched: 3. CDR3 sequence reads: CASSYSPGQGYNEQFF. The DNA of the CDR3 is TGTGCCAGCAGTTACTCCCCGGGACAGGGCTACAATGAGCAGTTCTTC.

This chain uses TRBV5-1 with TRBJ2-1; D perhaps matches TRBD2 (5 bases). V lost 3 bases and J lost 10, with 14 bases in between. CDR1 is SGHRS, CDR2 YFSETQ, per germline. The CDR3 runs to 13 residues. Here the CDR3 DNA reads TGCGCCAGCAGCTACGGACTCGATTGGGAGCAGTTCTTC. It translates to CASSYGLDWEQFF.

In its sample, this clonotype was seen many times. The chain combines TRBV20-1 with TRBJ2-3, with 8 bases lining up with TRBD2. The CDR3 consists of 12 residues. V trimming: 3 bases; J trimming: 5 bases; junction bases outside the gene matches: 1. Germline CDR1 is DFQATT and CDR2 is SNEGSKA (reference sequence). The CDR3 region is CSASGGGDTQYF. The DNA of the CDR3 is TGCAGTGCTAGCGGGGGGGGAGATACGCAGTATTTT.

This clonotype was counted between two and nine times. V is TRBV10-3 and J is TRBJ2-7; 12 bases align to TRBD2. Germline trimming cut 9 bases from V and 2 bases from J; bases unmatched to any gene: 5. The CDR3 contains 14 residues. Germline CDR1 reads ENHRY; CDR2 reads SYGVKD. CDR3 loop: CAISLAGGPYEQYF. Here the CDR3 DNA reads TGTGCCATTAGCCTAGCGGGAGGGCCCTACGAGCAGTACTTC.

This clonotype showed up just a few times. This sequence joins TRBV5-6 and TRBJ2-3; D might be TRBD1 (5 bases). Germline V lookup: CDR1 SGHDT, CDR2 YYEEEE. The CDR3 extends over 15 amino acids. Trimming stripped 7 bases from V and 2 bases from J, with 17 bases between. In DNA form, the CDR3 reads TGTGCCAGCGAGAAAGGGGATTGGTCCACAGATACGCAGTATTTT. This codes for CASEKGDWSTDTQYF.

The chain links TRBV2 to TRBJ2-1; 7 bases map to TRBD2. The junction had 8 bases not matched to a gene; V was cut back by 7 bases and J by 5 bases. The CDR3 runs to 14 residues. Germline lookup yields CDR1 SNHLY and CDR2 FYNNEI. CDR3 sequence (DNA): TGTGCCAGCAATCGGGAAGCGGGGCACAATGAGCAGTTCTTC. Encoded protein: CASNREAGHNEQFF.

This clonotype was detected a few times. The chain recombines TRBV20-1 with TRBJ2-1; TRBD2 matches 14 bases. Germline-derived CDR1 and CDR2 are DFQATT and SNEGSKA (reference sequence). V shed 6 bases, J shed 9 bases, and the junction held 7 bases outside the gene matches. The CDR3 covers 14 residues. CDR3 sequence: CSAETSGGAVEQFF. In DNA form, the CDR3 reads TGCAGTGCAGAGACTAGCGGGGGGGCCGTTGAGCAGTTCTTC.

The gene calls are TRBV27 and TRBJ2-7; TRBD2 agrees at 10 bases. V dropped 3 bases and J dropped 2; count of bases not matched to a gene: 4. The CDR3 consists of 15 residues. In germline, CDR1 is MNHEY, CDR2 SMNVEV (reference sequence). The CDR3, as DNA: TGTGCCAGCAGTTTCGGACTAGCGGAGCCCTACGAGCAGTACTTC. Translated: CASSFGLAEPYEQYF.

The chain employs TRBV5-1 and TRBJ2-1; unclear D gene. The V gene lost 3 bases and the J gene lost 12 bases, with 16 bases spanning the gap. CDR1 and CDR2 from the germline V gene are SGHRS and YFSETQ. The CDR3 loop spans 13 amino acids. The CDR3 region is CASSSLVMGRQFF. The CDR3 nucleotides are TGCGCCAGCAGCTCATTGGTCATGGGAAGGCAGTTCTTC.

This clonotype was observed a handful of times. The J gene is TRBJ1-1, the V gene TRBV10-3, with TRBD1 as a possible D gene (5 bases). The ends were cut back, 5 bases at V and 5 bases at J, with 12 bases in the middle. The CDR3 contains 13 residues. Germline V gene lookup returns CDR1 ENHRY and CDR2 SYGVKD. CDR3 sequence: CAISTWGRTEAFF. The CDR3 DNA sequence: TGTGCCATCAGTACATGGGGGAGAACTGAAGCTTTCTTT.

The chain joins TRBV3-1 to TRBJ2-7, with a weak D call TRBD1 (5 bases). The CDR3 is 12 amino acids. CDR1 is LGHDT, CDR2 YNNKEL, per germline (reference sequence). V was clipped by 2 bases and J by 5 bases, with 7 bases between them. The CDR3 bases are TGTGCCAGCAGCCAACAGGGCCACGAGCAGTACTTC. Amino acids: CASSQQGHEQYF.

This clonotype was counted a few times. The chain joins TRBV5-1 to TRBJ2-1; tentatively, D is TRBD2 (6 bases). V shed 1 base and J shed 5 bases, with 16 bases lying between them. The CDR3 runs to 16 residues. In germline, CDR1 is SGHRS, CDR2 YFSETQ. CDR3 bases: TGCGCCAGCAGCTTGTCTCTAGCGCTGGCGCACAATGAGCAGTTCTTC. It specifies CASSLSLALAHNEQFF. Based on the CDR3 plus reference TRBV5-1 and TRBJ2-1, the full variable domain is KAGVTQTPRYLIKTRGQQVTLSCSPISGHRSVSWYQQTPGQGLQFLFEYFSETQRNKGNFPGRFSGRQFSNSRSEMNVSTLELGDSALYLCASSLSLALAHNEQFFGPGTRLTVL.

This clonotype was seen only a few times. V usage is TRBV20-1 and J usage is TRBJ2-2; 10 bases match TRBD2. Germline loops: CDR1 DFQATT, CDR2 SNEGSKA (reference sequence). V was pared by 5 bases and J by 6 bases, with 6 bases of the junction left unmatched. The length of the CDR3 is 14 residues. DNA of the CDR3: TGCAGTGCTGGGCTAGCGGGAGTAGCCGGGGAGCTGTTTTTT. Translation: CSAGLAGVAGELFF.

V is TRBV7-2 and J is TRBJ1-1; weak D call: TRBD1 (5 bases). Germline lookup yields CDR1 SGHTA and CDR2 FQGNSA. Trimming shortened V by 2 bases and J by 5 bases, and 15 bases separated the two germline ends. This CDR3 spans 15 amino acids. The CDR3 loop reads CASSLIQGSRTEAFF. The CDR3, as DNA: TGTGCCAGCAGCTTAATTCAGGGCTCGCGGACTGAAGCTTTCTTT.

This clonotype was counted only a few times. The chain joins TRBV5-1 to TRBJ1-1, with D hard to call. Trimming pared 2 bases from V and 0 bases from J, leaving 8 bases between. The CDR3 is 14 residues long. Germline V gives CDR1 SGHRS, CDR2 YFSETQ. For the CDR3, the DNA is TGCGCCAGCAGCTTTCGATCTGTGAACACTGAAGCTTTCTTT. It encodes CASSFRSVNTEAFF.

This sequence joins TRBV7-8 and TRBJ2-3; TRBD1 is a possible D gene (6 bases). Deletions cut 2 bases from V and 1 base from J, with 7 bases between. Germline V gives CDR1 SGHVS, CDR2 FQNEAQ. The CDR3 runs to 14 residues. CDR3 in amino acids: CASSLHRGTDTQYF. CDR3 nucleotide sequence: TGTGCCAGCAGCTTACACAGGGGCACAGATACGCAGTATTTT.

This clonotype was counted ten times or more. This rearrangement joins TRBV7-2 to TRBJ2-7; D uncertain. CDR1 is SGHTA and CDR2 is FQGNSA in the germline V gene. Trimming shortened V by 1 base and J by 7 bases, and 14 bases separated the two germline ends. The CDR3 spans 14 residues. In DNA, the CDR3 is TGTGCCAGCAGCTTAGATCCTAGTTCGGGTGAGCAGTACTTC. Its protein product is CASSLDPSSGEQYF.

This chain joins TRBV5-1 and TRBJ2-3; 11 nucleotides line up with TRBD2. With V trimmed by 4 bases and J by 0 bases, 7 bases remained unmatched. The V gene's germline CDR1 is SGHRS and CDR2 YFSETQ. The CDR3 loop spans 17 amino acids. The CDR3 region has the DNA TGCGCCAGCAGCGGGACTAGCGGATCCGCTAGCACAGATACGCAGTATTTT. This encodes CASSGTSGSASTDTQYF.

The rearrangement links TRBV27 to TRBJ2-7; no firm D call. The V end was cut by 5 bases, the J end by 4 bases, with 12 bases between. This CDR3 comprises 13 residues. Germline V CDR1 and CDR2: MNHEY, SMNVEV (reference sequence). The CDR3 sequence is CASSHGPRYEQYF. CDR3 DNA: TGTGCCAGCAGTCATGGCCCGCGGTACGAGCAGTACTTC.

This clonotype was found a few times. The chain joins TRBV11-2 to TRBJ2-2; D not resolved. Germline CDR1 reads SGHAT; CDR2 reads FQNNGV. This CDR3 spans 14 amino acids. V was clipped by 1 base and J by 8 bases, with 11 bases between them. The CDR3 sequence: CASSLVPGEGELFF. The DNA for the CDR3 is TGTGCCAGCAGCTTAGTTCCCGGAGAGGGGGAGCTGTTTTTT.

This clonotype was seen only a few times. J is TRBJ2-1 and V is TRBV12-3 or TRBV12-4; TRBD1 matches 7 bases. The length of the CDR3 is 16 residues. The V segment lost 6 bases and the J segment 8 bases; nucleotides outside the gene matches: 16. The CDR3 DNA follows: TGTGCCAGCAGAGACAGGGAACTAGGGCGCATCGATGAGCAGTTCTTC. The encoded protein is CASRDRELGRIDEQFF.

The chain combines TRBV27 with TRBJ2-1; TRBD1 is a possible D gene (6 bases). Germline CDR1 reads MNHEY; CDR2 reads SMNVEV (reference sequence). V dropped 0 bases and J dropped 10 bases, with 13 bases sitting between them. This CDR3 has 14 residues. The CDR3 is CASSLSPTGFEQFF. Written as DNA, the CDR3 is TGTGCCAGCAGTTTATCGCCGACAGGATTCGAGCAGTTCTTC.

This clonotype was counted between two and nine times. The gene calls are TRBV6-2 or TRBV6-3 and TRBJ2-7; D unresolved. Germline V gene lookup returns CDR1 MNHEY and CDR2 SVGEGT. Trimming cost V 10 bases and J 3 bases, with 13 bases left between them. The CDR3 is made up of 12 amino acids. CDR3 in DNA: TGTGCCATCCGTCAGATGGGCTACGAGCAGTACTTC. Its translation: CAIRQMGYEQYF.